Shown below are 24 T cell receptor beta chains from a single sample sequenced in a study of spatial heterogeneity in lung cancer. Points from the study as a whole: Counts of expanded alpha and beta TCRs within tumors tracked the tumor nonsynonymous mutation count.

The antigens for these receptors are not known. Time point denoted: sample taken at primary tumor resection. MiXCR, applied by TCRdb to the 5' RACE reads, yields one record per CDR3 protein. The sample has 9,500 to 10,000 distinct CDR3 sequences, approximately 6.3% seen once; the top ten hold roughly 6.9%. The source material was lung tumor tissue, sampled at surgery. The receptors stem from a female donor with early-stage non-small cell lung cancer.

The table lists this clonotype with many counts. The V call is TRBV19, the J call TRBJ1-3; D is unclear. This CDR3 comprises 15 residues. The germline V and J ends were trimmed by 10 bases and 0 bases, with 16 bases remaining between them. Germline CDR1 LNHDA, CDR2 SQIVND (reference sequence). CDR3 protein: CATSPNPSSGNTIYF. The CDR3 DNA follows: TGTGCCACGTCCCCTAACCCGAGCTCTGGAAACACCATATATTTT.

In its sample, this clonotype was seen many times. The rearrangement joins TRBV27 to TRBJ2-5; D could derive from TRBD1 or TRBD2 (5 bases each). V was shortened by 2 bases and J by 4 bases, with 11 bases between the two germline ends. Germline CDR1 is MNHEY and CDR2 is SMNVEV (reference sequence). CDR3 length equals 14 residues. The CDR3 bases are TGTGCCAGCAGTTTACGGGGACGAAGAGAGACCCAGTACTTC. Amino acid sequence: CASSLRGRRETQYF.

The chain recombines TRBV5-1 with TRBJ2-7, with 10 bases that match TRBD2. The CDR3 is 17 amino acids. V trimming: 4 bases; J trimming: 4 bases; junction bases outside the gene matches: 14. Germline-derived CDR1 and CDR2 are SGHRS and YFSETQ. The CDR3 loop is CASSPKLASGSSYEQYF. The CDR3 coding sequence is TGCGCCAGCAGCCCAAAATTGGCTAGCGGGAGTTCTTACGAGCAGTACTTC.

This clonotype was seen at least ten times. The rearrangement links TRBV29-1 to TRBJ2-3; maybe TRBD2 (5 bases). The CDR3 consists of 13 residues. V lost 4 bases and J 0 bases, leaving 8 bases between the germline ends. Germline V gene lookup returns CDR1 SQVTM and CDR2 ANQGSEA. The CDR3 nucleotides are TGCAGCGTTGGGGAGCCGAGCACAGATACGCAGTATTTT. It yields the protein CSVGEPSTDTQYF.

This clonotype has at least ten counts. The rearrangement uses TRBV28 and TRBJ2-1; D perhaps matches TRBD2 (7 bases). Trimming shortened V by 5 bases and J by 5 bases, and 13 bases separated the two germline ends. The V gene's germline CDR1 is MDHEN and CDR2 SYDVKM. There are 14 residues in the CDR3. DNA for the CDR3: TGTGCCAGCAGTCTCGAGGGGGGGAACAATGAGCAGTTCTTC. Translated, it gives CASSLEGGNNEQFF.

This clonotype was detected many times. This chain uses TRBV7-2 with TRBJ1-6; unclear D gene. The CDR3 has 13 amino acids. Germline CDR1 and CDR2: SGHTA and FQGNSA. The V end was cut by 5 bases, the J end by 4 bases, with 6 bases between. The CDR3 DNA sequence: TGTGCCAGCAGCGACTATTATAATTCACCCCTCCACTTT. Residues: CASSDYYNSPLHF.

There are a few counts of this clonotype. The CDR3 is CASSKDRGSQPQHF. The CDR3 nucleotides read TGTGCCAGCAGTAAGGACAGGGGCAGCCAGCCCCAGCATTTT. This chain joins TRBV27 and TRBJ1-5, with 9 bases lining up with TRBD1. J gave up 7 bases and V 5 bases, and 6 bases lay outside the gene matches. The CDR3 length is 14 residues. Germline assignment: CDR1 MNHEY and CDR2 SMNVEV (reference sequence).

The CDR3: CSASPSPNTQYF. In DNA, the CDR3 is TGCAGTGCTAGCCCGAGTCCTAATACGCAGTATTTT. V and J are TRBV20-1 and TRBJ2-3; D is ambiguous. V shed 3 bases and J shed 7 bases, with 11 bases lying between them. The germline gives CDR1 DFQATT, CDR2 SNEGSKA (reference sequence). CDR3 length: 12 residues.

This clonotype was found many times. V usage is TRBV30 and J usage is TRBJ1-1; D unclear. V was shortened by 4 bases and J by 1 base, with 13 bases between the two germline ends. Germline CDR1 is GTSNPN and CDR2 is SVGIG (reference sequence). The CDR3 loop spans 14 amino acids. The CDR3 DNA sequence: TGTGCCTGGAACCACGTCGCGGGGAACACTGAAGCTTTCTTT. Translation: CAWNHVAGNTEAFF.

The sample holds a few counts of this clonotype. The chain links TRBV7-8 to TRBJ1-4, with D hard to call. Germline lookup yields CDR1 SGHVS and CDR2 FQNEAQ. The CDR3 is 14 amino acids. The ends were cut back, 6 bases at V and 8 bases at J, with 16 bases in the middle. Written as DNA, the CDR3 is TGTGCCAGCAGGTTTGGTTCCCGCGAAGAAAAACTGTTTTTT. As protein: CASRFGSREEKLFF.

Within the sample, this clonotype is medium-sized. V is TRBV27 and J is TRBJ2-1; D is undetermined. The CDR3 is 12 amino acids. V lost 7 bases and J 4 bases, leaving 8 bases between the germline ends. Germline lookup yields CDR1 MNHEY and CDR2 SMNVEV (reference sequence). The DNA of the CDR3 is TGTGCCAGCACCGACGTTTACAATGAGCAGTTCTTC. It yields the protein CASTDVYNEQFF.

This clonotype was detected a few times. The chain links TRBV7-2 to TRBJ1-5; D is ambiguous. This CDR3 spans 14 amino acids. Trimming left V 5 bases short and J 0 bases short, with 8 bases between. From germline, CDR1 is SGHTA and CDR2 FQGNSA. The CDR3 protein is CASSEFYSNQPQHF. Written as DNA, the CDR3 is TGTGCCAGCAGCGAATTTTATAGCAATCAGCCCCAGCATTTT.

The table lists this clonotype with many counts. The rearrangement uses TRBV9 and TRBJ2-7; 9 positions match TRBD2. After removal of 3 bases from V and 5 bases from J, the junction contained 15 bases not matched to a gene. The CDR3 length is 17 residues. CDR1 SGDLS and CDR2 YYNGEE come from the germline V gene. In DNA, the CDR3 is TGTGCCAGCAGCGGTCCCCGGGGGCGGGAGGGCCTGGACGAGCAGTACTTC. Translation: CASSGPRGREGLDEQYF.

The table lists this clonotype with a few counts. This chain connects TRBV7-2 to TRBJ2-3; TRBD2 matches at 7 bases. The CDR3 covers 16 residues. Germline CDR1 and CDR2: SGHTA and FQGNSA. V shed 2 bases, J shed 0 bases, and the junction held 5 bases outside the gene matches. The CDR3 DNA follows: TGTGCCAGCAGCTTAAGGGCGGGGGACAGCACAGATACGCAGTATTTT. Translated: CASSLRAGDSTDTQYF.

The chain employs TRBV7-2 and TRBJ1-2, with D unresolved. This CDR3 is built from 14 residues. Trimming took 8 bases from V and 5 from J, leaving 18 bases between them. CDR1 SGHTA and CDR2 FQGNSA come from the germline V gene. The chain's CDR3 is CASGRKAGLYGYTF. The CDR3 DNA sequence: TGTGCCAGCGGACGGAAAGCGGGGTTGTATGGCTACACCTTC.

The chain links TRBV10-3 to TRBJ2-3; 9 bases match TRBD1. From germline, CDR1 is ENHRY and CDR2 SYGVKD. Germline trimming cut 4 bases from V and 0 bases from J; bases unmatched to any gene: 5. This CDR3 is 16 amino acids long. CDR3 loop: CAISAGTGMSTDTQYF. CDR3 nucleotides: TGTGCCATCAGTGCCGGGACAGGGATGAGCACAGATACGCAGTATTTT.

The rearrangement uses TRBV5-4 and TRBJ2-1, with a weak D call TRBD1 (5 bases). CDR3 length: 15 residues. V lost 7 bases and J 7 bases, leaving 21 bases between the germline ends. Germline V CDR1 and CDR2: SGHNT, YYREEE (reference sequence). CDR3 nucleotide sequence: TGTGCCAGCGCCACCATGGGGCCCCAAAAAAATGAGCAGTTCTTC. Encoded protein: CASATMGPQKNEQFF.

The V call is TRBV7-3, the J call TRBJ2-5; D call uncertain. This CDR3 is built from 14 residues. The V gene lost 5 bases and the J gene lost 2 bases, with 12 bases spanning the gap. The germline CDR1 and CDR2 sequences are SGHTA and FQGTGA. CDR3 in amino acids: CASSLSANQETQYF. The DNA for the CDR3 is TGTGCCAGCAGCCTCTCGGCTAATCAAGAGACCCAGTACTTC.

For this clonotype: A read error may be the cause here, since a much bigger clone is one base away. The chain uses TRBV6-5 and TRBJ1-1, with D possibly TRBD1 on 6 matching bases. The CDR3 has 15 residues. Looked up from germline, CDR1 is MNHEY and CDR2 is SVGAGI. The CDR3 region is CASLVVRGRDTEALF. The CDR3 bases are TGTGCCAGCCTCGTGGTGAGGGGACGGGACACTGAAGCTTTATTT.

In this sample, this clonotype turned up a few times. The DNA for the CDR3 is TGTGCCTGGTTGGGGGAGACAGGACGTAGTCAGCCCCAGCATTTT. This translates into CAWLGETGRSQPQHF. V gene TRBV30 combines with J gene TRBJ1-5; maybe TRBD1 (6 bases). The germline V gene encodes CDR1 GTSNPN and CDR2 SVGIG (reference sequence). The ends were cut back, 5 bases at V and 6 bases at J, with 20 bases in the middle. The CDR3 is 15 residues long.

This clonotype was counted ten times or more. The CDR3 sequence: CASRVGLSTEAFF. The CDR3 DNA sequence: TGTGCCAGCAGAGTAGGGTTGTCCACTGAAGCTTTCTTT. The V gene is TRBV12-3 or TRBV12-4, the J gene TRBJ1-1; D is unclear. The CDR3 loop spans 13 amino acids. V lost 6 bases to trimming and J lost 4 bases, with 12 bases between them.

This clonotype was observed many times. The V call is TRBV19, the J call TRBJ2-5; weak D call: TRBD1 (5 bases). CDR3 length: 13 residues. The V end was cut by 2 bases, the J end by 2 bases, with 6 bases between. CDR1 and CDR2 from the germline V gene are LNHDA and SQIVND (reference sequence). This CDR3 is CASSIRQQETQYF. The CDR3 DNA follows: TGTGCCAGTAGTATACGACAGCAAGAGACCCAGTACTTC.

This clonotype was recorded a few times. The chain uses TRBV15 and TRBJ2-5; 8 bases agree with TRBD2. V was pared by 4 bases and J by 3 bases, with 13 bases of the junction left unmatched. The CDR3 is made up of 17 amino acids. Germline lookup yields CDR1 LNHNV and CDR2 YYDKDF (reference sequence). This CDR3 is CATSTALGSGEKETQYF. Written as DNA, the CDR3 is TGTGCCACCAGCACGGCTCTGGGTAGCGGGGAAAAAGAGACCCAGTACTTC.

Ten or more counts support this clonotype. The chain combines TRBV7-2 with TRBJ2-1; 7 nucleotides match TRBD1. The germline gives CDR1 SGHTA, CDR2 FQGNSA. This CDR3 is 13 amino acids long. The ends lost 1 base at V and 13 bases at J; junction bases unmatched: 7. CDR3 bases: TGTGCCAGCAGCTTAGGCCTGACAGGGATTCAGTTCTTC. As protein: CASSLGLTGIQFF.